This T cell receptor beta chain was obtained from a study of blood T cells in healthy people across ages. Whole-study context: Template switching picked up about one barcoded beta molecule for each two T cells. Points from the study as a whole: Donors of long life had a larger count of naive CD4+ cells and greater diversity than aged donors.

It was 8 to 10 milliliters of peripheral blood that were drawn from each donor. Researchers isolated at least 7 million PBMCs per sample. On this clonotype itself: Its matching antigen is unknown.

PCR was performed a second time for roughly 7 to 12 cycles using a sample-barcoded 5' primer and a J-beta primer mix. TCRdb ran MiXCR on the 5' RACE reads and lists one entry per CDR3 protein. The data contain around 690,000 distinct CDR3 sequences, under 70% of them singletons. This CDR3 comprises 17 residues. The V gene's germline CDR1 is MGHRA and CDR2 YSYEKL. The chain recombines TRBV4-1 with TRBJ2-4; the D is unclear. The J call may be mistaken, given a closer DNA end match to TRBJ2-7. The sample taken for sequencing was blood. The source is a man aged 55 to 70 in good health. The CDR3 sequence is CASSQDPVRTGLYEQYF. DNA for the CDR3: TGCGCCAGCAGCCAAGATCCAGTCAGGACGGGTCTCTACGAGCAGTACTTC.